This T cell receptor (beta chain) was profiled in a study of human thymus T cells. Study-wide results and limits: Apparent bias marked the V and J gene usage of thymic and blood repertoires.

In regard to this clone: No antigen is known for it.

The CDR3 spans 13 residues. The V end was cut by 2 bases, the J end by 5 bases, with 11 bases between. CDR1 is SGHNT, CDR2 YYREEE, per germline (reference sequence). Obtained as resections during corrective heart surgery, the thymus tissue was then studied. Each of the donors was a healthy Finnish infant who was undergoing open corrective cardiac surgery for congenital heart defects. Here immunoSEQ multiplex PCR was the method, and the copy in TCRdb shows in-frame clones only, minus some. The profile covers tens of thousands of clones, with 95% appearing a single time and approximately 0.031% taken by the ten largest.

Sequenced input: thymus tissue. The receptor was derived from a girl under three years old with a congenital heart defect but otherwise immunologically healthy. The chain combines TRBV5-4 with TRBJ2-7, with D hard to call. The CDR3 sequence is CASSLRQSHEQYF. The CDR3 coding sequence is TGTGCCAGCAGCTTACGCCAGTCCCACGAGCAGTACTTC.